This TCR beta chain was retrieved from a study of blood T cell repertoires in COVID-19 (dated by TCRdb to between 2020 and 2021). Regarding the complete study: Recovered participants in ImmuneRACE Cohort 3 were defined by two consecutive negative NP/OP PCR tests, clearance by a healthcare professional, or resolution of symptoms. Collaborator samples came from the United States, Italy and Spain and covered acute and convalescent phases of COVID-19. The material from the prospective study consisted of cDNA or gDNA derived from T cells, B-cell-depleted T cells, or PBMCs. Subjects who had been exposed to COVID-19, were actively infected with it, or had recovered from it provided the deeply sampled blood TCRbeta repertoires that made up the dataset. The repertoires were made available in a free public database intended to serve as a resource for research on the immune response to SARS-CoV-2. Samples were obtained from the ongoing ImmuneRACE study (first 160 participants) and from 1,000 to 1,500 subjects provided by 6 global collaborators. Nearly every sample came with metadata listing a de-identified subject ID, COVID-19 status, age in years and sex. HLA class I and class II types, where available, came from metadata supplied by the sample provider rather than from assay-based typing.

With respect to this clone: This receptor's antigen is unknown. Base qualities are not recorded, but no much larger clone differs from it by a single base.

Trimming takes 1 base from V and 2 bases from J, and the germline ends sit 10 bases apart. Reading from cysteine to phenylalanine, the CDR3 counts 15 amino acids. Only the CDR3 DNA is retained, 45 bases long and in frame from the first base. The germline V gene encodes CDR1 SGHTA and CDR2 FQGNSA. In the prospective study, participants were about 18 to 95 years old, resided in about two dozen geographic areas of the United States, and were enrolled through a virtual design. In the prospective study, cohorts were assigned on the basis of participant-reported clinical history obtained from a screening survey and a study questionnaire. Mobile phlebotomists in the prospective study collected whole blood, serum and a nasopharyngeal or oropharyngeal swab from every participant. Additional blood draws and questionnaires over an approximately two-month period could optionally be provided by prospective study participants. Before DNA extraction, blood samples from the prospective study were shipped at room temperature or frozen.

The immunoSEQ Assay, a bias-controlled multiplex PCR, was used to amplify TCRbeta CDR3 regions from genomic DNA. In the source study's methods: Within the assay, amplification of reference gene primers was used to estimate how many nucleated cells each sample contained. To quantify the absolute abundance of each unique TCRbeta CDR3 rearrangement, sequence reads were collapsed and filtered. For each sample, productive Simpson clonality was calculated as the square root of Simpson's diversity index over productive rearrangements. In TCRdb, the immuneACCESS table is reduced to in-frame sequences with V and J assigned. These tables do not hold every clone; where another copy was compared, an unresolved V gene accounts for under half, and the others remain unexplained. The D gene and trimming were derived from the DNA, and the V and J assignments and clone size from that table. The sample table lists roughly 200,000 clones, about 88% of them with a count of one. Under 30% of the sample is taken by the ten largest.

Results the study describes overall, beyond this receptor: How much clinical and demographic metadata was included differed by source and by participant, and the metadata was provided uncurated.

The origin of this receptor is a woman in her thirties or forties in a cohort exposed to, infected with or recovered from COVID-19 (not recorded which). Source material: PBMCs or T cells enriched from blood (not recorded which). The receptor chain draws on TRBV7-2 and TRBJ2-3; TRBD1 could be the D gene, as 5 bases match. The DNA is TGTGCCAGCAGCTTAGGGGGCCCTTACACAGATACGCAGTATTTT. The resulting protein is CASSLGGPYTDTQYF.